These 20 T cell receptor beta chains were sequenced from one sample in a study of blood T cell repertoires in COVID-19. Produced via immunoSEQ multiplex PCR; TCRdb's table is partial and in-frame only. The sample holds 130,000 to 150,000 clones, roughly 80% seen once. Sequencing was done on a sample of peripheral blood. All receptors derive from a human donor in a cohort sampled during active COVID-19.

This clone came up a few times. The V and J genes are TRBV6-4 and TRBJ1-5; D not resolved. Trimming removed 5 bases at V and 0 bases at J, with 26 bases between. Germline CDR1 and CDR2: MRHNA and SNTAGT. This CDR3 has 20 residues. The CDR3 coding sequence is TGTGCCAGCAGTCCACAACATTTCTTTGTTTGGTCATATAGCAATCAGCCCCAGCATTTT. Protein sequence: CASSPQHFFVWSYSNQPQHF.

In its sample, this clone was seen a few times. The chain employs TRBV9 and TRBJ2-1; 13 bases agree with TRBD2. After removal of 4 bases from V and 2 bases from J, the junction contained 9 bases not matched to a gene. This CDR3 has 18 amino acids. Germline CDR1 and CDR2: SGDLS and YYNGEE. The CDR3 spells CASSTGLAGSLAYNEQFF. CDR3 in DNA: TGTGCCAGCAGCACGGGACTAGCGGGGAGTTTGGCCTACAATGAGCAGTTCTTC.

As concerns this clone: The germline gene is not matched at one end of the junction; a read error may be the cause. This rearrangement joins TRBV7-7 to TRBJ2-5; D is unclear. This CDR3 comprises 16 residues. Germline lookup yields CDR1 SSHAT and CDR2 FNYEAQ (reference sequence). For the CDR3, the DNA is TGTGCTAGCAGCTTACTTTTGGTGAGTTTACAAGAGACCCAGTACTTC. The encoded protein is CASSLLLVSLQETQYF.

This clone was seen a single time. The chain employs TRBV20-1 and TRBJ2-3; 8 nucleotides agree with TRBD2. Trimming at V came to 3 bases and at J to 2 bases, leaving 4 bases not matched to a gene. Germline loops: CDR1 DFQATT, CDR2 SNEGSKA (reference sequence). CDR3 length equals 14 residues. The DNA of the CDR3 is TGCAGTGCTAGTAGGACTAGCTACACAGATACGCAGTATTTT. Translation: CSASRTSYTDTQYF.

The V gene is TRBV18, the J gene TRBJ2-2; maybe TRBD1 (5 bases). This CDR3 has 16 residues. Germline V gene data show CDR1 as KGHSH and CDR2 as LQKENI. V shed 2 bases and J shed 5 bases, with 15 bases lying between them. In nucleotides, the CDR3 is TGTGCCAGCTCACCAAGGACGCAGGGTGAGACCGGGGAGCTGTTTTTT. Translated: CASSPRTQGETGELFF. Based on the CDR3 plus reference TRBV18 and TRBJ2-2, the full variable domain is NAGVMQNPRHLVRRRGQEARLRCSPMKGHSHVYWYRQLPEEGLKFMVYLQKENIIDESGMPKERFSAEFPKEGPSILRIQQVVRGDSAAYFCASSPRTQGETGELFFGEGSRLTVL.

The sample holds a few counts of this clone. CDR3 in amino acids: CASSLVTATNEKLFF. The CDR3 coding sequence is TGTGCCAGCAGCTTAGTGACAGCAACTAATGAAAAACTGTTTTTT. The chain has TRBV7-9 and TRBJ1-4; D possibly corresponds to TRBD1 (5 bases). Trimming left V 1 base short and J 0 bases short, with 6 bases between. CDR3 length equals 15 residues. Germline V gene lookup returns CDR1 SEHNR and CDR2 FQNEAQ (reference sequence). Full variable domain (remainder filled in from reference TRBV7-9 and TRBJ1-4): DTGVSQNPRHKITKRGQNVTFRCDPISEHNRLYWYRQTLGQGPEFLTYFQNEAQLEKSRLLSDRFSAERPKGSFSTLEIQRTEQGDSAMYLCASSLVTATNEKLFFGSGTQLSVL.

The chain joins TRBV5-8 to TRBJ1-4; a possible D gene is TRBD1 (5 bases). CDR3 size: 14 residues. Germline CDR1 and CDR2: SGHTS and YDEGEE. V lost 0 bases to trimming and J lost 5 bases, with 8 bases between them. The CDR3 bases are TGTGCCAGCAGCTTGGTGACAGAAAATGAAAAACTGTTTTTT. This gives the protein CASSLVTENEKLFF. Drawing the rest from reference TRBV5-8 and TRBJ1-4, the complete variable domain is EAGVTQSPTHLIKTRGQQATLRCSPISGHTSVYWYQQALGLGLQFLLWYDEGEERNRGNFPPRFSGRQFPNYSSELNVNALELEDSALYLCASSLVTENEKLFFGSGTQLSVL.

This clone was observed a handful of times. This chain connects TRBV28 to TRBJ1-5; 8 bases align to TRBD1. CDR3 length equals 17 residues. Germline values: CDR1 MDHEN, CDR2 SYDVKM. V was clipped by 3 bases and J by 5 bases; unmatched bases: 12. CDR3 nucleotide sequence: TGTGCCAGCAGTTTTGTCCGGACAGGGCGATTCGATCAGCCCCAGCATTTT. This codes for CASSFVRTGRFDQPQHF. The whole variable domain, remainder taken from reference TRBV28 and TRBJ1-5, is DVKVTQSSRYLVKRTGEKVFLECVQDMDHENMFWYRQDPGLGLRLIYFSYDVKMKEKGDIPEGYSVSREKKERFSLILESASTNQTSMYLCASSFVRTGRFDQPQHFGDGTRLSIL.

The V and J genes are TRBV19 and TRBJ1-4, with TRBD1 matching 7 bases. This CDR3 comprises 14 residues. Unmatched junction bases numbered 5, after V lost 7 bases and J lost 3 bases. Looked up from germline, CDR1 is LNHDA and CDR2 is SQIVND (reference sequence). Here the CDR3 reads CASNPTGANEKLFF. As DNA, the CDR3 is TGTGCCAGTAACCCTACAGGGGCTAATGAAAAACTGTTTTTT.

The chain carries TRBV7-3 and TRBJ2-5; possible D gene TRBD2, 6 bases. The V end lost 1 base, the J end lost 8 bases, and 11 bases lay between the germline ends. CDR1 and CDR2 (germline): SGHTA, FQGTGA. This CDR3 contains 13 residues. CDR3 sequence (DNA): TGTGCCAGCAGCTTAAGATGGCGGGATACCCAGTACTTC. Amino acid sequence: CASSLRWRDTQYF.

This clone was detected only once. The chain recombines TRBV30 with TRBJ1-5, with TRBD1 identical over 7 bases. The CDR3 is 15 residues long. From germline, CDR1 is GTSNPN and CDR2 SVGIG (reference sequence). V was pared by 1 base and J by 4 bases, with 7 bases of the junction left unmatched. CDR3 sequence reads: CAWSGVAGGNQPQHF. CDR3 coding DNA: TGTGCCTGGAGTGGAGTCGCAGGGGGAAATCAGCCCCAGCATTTT.

This sequence joins TRBV2 and TRBJ2-7; 7 bases map to TRBD1. The germline gives CDR1 SNHLY, CDR2 FYNNEI. The CDR3 runs to 14 residues. Losses at the gene ends were 4 bases for V and 6 bases for J; bases not matched to a gene: 9. The CDR3 DNA reads as TGTGCCAGCAGTGCCTCGACAGGGACCCGCGAGCAGTACTTC. This encodes CASSASTGTREQYF.

Turning to this clone: The junction differs from germline at one of its ends, possibly a read error. The gene calls are TRBV15 and TRBJ2-7, with D perhaps matching TRBD1 (6 bases). The CDR3 loop spans 13 amino acids. Germline V lookup: CDR1 LNHNV, CDR2 YYDKDF (reference sequence). CDR3 DNA sequence: TGTGCCGCCAGCAGAGATCAGGGGTTCGAGCAGTACTTC. Encoded protein: CAASRDQGFEQYF.

V usage is TRBV6-1 and J usage is TRBJ2-2, with D perhaps matching TRBD2 (5 bases). CDR3 length: 15 amino acids. Trimming shortened V by 2 bases and J by 1 base, and 8 bases separated the two germline ends. Germline lookup yields CDR1 MNHNS and CDR2 SASEGT. For the CDR3, the DNA is TGTGCCAGCAGTGAACTGGCGGGGAACACCGGGGAGCTGTTTTTT. Translating it yields CASSELAGNTGELFF.

The V and J genes are TRBV6-5 and TRBJ2-2, with D perhaps TRBD2 (5 bases). Germline lookup yields CDR1 MNHEY and CDR2 SVGAGI. The V end lost 10 bases, the J end lost 7 bases, and 19 bases lay between the germline ends. CDR3 size: 14 residues. The CDR3 DNA is TGTGCCACCTCCCAGGTTGGAGGAGGCGGGGAGCTGTTTTTT. It is translated as CATSQVGGGGELFF.

CDR3 residues: CASSILGPGELFF. In DNA form, the CDR3 reads TGTGCCAGCTCTATATTGGGGCCCGGGGAGCTGTTTTTT. The chain is built from TRBV28 and TRBJ2-2; possibly TRBD1 for D (5 bases). Germline lookup yields CDR1 MDHEN and CDR2 SYDVKM. There are 13 residues in the CDR3. V was shortened by 8 bases and J by 6 bases, with 13 bases between the two germline ends.

The chain links TRBV15 to TRBJ1-4; 7 nucleotides align to TRBD1. Germline V CDR1 and CDR2: LNHNV, YYDKDF (reference sequence). V trimming: 5 bases; J trimming: 0 bases; junction bases outside the gene matches: 6. This CDR3 has 16 amino acids. CDR3 bases: TGTGCCACCAGCGGGGGGACAGCCGCAACTAATGAAAAACTGTTTTTT. Translated, it gives CATSGGTAATNEKLFF.

The chain uses TRBV6-5 and TRBJ2-1; 8 nucleotides align to TRBD2. Germline V gene data show CDR1 as MNHEY and CDR2 as SVGAGI. J gave up 6 bases and V 4 bases, and 5 bases lay outside the gene matches. This CDR3 spans 14 amino acids. The CDR3 here is CASSSGTRTNEQFF. In DNA, the CDR3 is TGTGCCAGCAGTTCTGGGACTAGAACCAATGAGCAGTTCTTC.

This chain joins TRBV2 and TRBJ2-7; the D gene is possibly TRBD1 (6 bases). Germline-derived CDR1 and CDR2 are SNHLY and FYNNEI. The CDR3 covers 19 residues. Trimming left V 0 bases short and J 6 bases short, with 27 bases between. CDR3 DNA sequence: TGTGCCAGCAGTGAAGCGAAAGACCGGACAGCTTCGGCCCGCCGCGAGCAGTACTTC. Translating it yields CASSEAKDRTASARREQYF.

The V call is TRBV7-2, the J call TRBJ2-5, with 8 bases lining up with TRBD2. The V gene's germline CDR1 is SGHTA and CDR2 FQGNSA. V dropped 7 bases and J dropped 5; count of bases not matched to a gene: 9. The CDR3 is made up of 14 amino acids. The CDR3 is CASTPGGPRETQYF. As DNA, the CDR3 is TGTGCCAGCACCCCGGGGGGGCCGCGGGAGACCCAGTACTTC.